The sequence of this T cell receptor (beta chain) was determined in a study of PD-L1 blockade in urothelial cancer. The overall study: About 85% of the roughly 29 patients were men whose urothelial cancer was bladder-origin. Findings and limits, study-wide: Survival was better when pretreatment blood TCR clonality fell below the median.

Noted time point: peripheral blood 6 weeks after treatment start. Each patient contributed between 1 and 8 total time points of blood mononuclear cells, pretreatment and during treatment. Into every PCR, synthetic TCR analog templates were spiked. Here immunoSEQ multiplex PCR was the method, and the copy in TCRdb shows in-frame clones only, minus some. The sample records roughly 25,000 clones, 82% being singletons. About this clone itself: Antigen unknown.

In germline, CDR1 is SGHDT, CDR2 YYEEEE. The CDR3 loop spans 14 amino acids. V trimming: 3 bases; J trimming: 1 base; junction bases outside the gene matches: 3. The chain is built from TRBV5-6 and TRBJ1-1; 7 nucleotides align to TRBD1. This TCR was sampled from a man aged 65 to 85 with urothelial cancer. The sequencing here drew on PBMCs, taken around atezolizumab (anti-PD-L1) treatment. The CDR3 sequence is CASSWDRSNTEAFF. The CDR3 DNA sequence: TGTGCCAGCAGCTGGGACAGATCGAACACTGAAGCTTTCTTT.